One and the same sample provided the 26 T cell receptor beta chains below, sequenced in a study of T cell responses to AZD1222 COVID-19 vaccine. Measured with immunoSEQ multiplex PCR; TCRdb has only the in-frame clones, and not every one. The repertoire holds 110,000 to 150,000 clones, with 80% to 90% as singletons. The sample was peripheral blood, taken on day 0 of AZD1222 vaccination. These receptors originate from an adult in good health.

Only one count was recorded for this clone. The V call is TRBV27, the J call TRBJ2-7, with TRBD1 identical over 11 bases. CDR1 is MNHEY, CDR2 SMNVEV, per germline (reference sequence). With 5 bases clipped from V and 6 bases from J, the junction kept 6 bases outside the gene matches. This CDR3 is built from 14 residues. As DNA, the CDR3 is TGTGCCAGCAGTGCCGCGGACAGGGGGCGCGAGCAGTACTTC. It codes for CASSAADRGREQYF.

This clone was found a few times. The rearrangement joins TRBV19 to TRBJ1-2; weak D call: TRBD1 (5 bases). The CDR3 consists of 13 residues. Germline-derived CDR1 and CDR2 are LNHDA and SQIVND (reference sequence). The ends were cut back, 7 bases at V and 6 bases at J, with 15 bases in the middle. The CDR3 sequence is CASTPRGLNGYTF. The CDR3 DNA follows: TGTGCCAGTACCCCCCGGGGCCTGAATGGCTACACCTTC.

This chain links TRBV7-9 with TRBJ2-3, with D possibly being TRBD2 (5 bases). The germline gives CDR1 SEHNR, CDR2 FQNEAQ (reference sequence). The V gene lost 5 bases and the J gene lost 2 bases, with 17 bases spanning the gap. The CDR3 loop spans 16 amino acids. The CDR3 nucleotides are TGTGCCAGCAGCCCCCGGGGTTTAGAGCTCACAGATACGCAGTATTTT. Its translation is CASSPRGLELTDTQYF.

This rearrangement joins TRBV20-1 to TRBJ2-3; D gene uncertain. CDR3 length: 11 residues. Germline CDR1 DFQATT, CDR2 SNEGSKA (reference sequence). The V gene lost 3 bases and the J gene lost 2 bases, with 3 bases spanning the gap. CDR3 loop: CSASDTDTQYF. In nucleotides, the CDR3 is TGCAGTGCTAGCGACACAGATACGCAGTATTTT.

The chain joins TRBV30 to TRBJ1-1; unclear D gene. Germline CDR1 and CDR2: GTSNPN and SVGIG (reference sequence). The CDR3 sequence is 10 residues long. With 3 bases removed from V and 3 bases from J, the gap between germline ends came to 2 bases. The CDR3 region is CAWSHTEAFF. CDR3 sequence (DNA): TGTGCCTGGAGCCACACTGAAGCTTTCTTT. The full variable domain, rest sourced from reference TRBV30 and TRBJ1-1, is SQTIHQWPATLVQPVGSPLSLECTVEGTSNPNLYWYRQAAGRGLQLLFYSVGIGQISSEVPQNLSASRPQDRQFILSSKKLLLSDSGFYLCAWSHTEAFFGQGTRLTVV.

The V and J genes are TRBV7-8 and TRBJ2-3; 8 nucleotides agree with TRBD2. This CDR3 region has 15 residues. CDR1 and CDR2 from the germline V gene are SGHVS and FQNEAQ. Unmatched junction bases numbered 11, after V lost 6 bases and J lost 6 bases. The CDR3 is CASRPGGRYDDTQYF. CDR3 in DNA: TGTGCCAGCAGGCCGGGGGGGCGGTATGACGATACGCAGTATTTT.

The chain employs TRBV5-1 and TRBJ1-2, with 7 positions matching TRBD1. This CDR3 is 13 amino acids long. V lost 5 bases, J lost 2 bases, and 3 bases stayed unmatched. Per germline, CDR1 SGHRS and CDR2 YFSETQ. The CDR3 loop is CASSDRVNYGYTF. In nucleotides, the CDR3 is TGCGCCAGCAGTGACAGGGTAAACTATGGCTACACCTTC.

As concerns this clone: This CDR3 is also generated by other DNA sequences in the sample. The rearrangement joins TRBV7-9 to TRBJ2-7; D remains unclear. Germline V gene sequence: CDR1 SEHNR, CDR2 FQNEAQ (reference sequence). The CDR3 runs to 12 residues. V gave up 1 base and J gave up 6 bases, with 7 bases separating them. The CDR3 DNA is TGTGCCAGCAGCTTAGGACGAAGCGAGCAGTACTTC. Translated, it gives CASSLGRSEQYF.

This clone was detected only once. The V call is TRBV19, the J call TRBJ1-5; the D gene is possibly TRBD1 (5 bases). The CDR3 has 12 residues. V lost 7 bases, J lost 5 bases, and 9 bases lay in between. CDR1 and CDR2 (germline): LNHDA, SQIVND (reference sequence). The CDR3 bases are TGTGCCAGTACCGTGGGGCATCAGCCCCAGCATTTT. Translating gives CASTVGHQPQHF.

The CDR3 DNA is TGTGCCAGCCGAACAGCGGGGGGATCCTACAATGAGCAGTTCTTC. It encodes CASRTAGGSYNEQFF. The chain joins TRBV6-5 to TRBJ2-1; 9 nucleotides agree with TRBD2. The germline V gene has CDR1 MNHEY and CDR2 SVGAGI. CDR3 length: 15 amino acids. The V segment lost 8 bases and the J segment 1 base; nucleotides outside the gene matches: 6.

J is TRBJ1-2 and V is TRBV7-2; possible D gene TRBD1, 5 bases. V lost 2 bases, J lost 1 base, and 8 bases lay in between. The CDR3 runs to 14 residues. Germline V CDR1 and CDR2: SGHTA, FQGNSA. CDR3 residues: CASSLRQNNYGYTF. The CDR3 nucleotides are TGTGCCAGCAGCTTACGACAGAATAACTATGGCTACACCTTC. Supplemented by reference TRBV7-2 and TRBJ1-2, the full variable domain reads GAGVSQSPSNKVTEKGKDVELRCDPISGHTALYWYRQSLGQGLEFLIYFQGNSAPDKSGLPSDRFSAERTGGSVSTLTIQRTQQEDSAVYLCASSLRQNNYGYTFGSGTRLTVV.

CDR3 DNA: TGTGCTAGTGGTTTGGTCACAGGGTTGGGCACCTACAATGAGCAGTTCTTC. Translation gives CASGLVTGLGTYNEQFF. The chain recombines TRBV12-5 with TRBJ2-1, with a weak D call TRBD1 (6 bases). V was trimmed by 0 bases and J by 2 bases, leaving 14 bases between them. This CDR3 spans 17 amino acids. In germline, CDR1 is LGHNT, CDR2 FRNRAP.

The chain combines TRBV10-3 with TRBJ1-5, with 11 positions matching TRBD1. The germline gives CDR1 ENHRY, CDR2 SYGVKD. V was pared by 5 bases and J by 5 bases, with 8 bases of the junction left unmatched. The CDR3 sequence is 16 residues long. The CDR3 DNA is TGTGCCATCAGTTCCCGGGACAGGGGGTTTGATCAGCCCCAGCATTTT. As protein: CAISSRDRGFDQPQHF.

The chain joins TRBV5-1 to TRBJ1-1; D gene uncertain. The germline V gene has CDR1 SGHRS and CDR2 YFSETQ. V was cut by 0 bases and J by 11 bases, with 14 bases left in between. The CDR3 is 13 amino acids. In DNA, the CDR3 is TGCGCCAGCAGCTTGGGACACGATCTCGGGGCTTTCTTT. Amino acid sequence: CASSLGHDLGAFF.

The V call is TRBV5-4, the J call TRBJ1-2; no firm D call. V was cut by 7 bases and J by 4 bases, with 11 bases left in between. Germline CDR1 reads SGHNT; CDR2 reads YYREEE (reference sequence). The CDR3 spans 12 residues. The CDR3 nucleotides read TGTGCCAGCGGCGGGGAGTCCTATGGCTACACCTTC. It yields the protein CASGGESYGYTF.

This rearrangement joins TRBV29-1 to TRBJ2-1, with D possibly called TRBD1 or TRBD2 (5 bases each). V shed 1 base and J shed 7 bases, with 8 bases lying between them. Germline V gives CDR1 SQVTM, CDR2 ANQGSEA. The CDR3 loop spans 12 amino acids. The CDR3 DNA follows: TGCAGCGTTGAAGGGGACGGGAATGAGCAGTTCTTC. It codes for CSVEGDGNEQFF.

This clone was seen only a few times. The chain joins TRBV18 to TRBJ2-5; the D gene is possibly TRBD1 (6 bases). The germline V and J ends were trimmed by 4 bases and 3 bases, with 9 bases remaining between them. Germline values: CDR1 KGHSH, CDR2 LQKENI. The CDR3 contains 13 residues. The CDR3 DNA sequence: TGTGCCAGCTCACGTGGGGGCGAAGAGACCCAGTACTTC. Translating gives CASSRGGEETQYF.

This clone showed up just once. The chain links TRBV6-1 to TRBJ1-1; tentative D call: TRBD1 (6 bases). CDR3 length equals 12 residues. Germline V CDR1 and CDR2: MNHNS, SASEGT. V lost 7 bases and J 10 bases, leaving 16 bases between the germline ends. CDR3: CASTFNGGGAFF. The CDR3 DNA follows: TGTGCCAGCACCTTCAATGGAGGGGGAGCTTTCTTT.

V gene TRBV6-5 combines with J gene TRBJ2-3, with 8 bases that match TRBD1. Germline CDR1 is MNHEY and CDR2 is SVGAGI. Unmatched junction bases numbered 4, after V lost 6 bases and J lost 2 bases. The length of the CDR3 is 14 residues. The CDR3 DNA reads as TGTGCCAGCAGCCCGGGACAGGCCACAGATACGCAGTATTTT. It specifies CASSPGQATDTQYF.

This chain connects TRBV4-1 to TRBJ2-5; D is tentatively TRBD1 or TRBD2 (5 bases each). Trimming shortened V by 3 bases and J by 5 bases, and 16 bases separated the two germline ends. The CDR3 extends over 15 amino acids. Germline CDR1 is MGHRA and CDR2 is YSYEKL. The DNA of the CDR3 is TGCGCCAGCAGCCAGCCCCTGGGGGTGAGGGAGACCCAGTACTTC. Translating gives CASSQPLGVRETQYF.

V usage is TRBV7-2 and J usage is TRBJ1-1, with D possibly being TRBD1 (5 bases). Trimming cost V 5 bases and J 1 base, with 11 bases left between them. Germline-derived CDR1 and CDR2 are SGHTA and FQGNSA. CDR3 length: 14 amino acids. The CDR3 protein is CASSPWTSNTEAFF. The CDR3 DNA reads TGTGCCAGCAGCCCCTGGACATCGAACACTGAAGCTTTCTTT.

This sequence joins TRBV6-5 and TRBJ1-4; 7 positions agree with TRBD1. The J segment lost 2 bases and the V segment lost 6 bases, leaving 6 bases of the junction unmatched. The CDR3 is 15 amino acids. Germline V CDR1 and CDR2: MNHEY, SVGAGI. The CDR3 region is CASSAQGGTNEKLFF. The CDR3 bases are TGTGCCAGCAGCGCCCAGGGGGGGACTAATGAAAAACTGTTTTTT.

The chain carries TRBV19 and TRBJ2-7; perhaps D is TRBD1 or TRBD2 (5 bases each). The CDR3 extends over 13 amino acids. With 8 bases removed from V and 7 bases from J, the gap between germline ends came to 18 bases. The germline CDR1 and CDR2 sequences are LNHDA and SQIVND (reference sequence). The DNA for the CDR3 is TGTGCCAGTTCCGGGACCCTCCCCGGGGAGCAGTACTTC. The encoded protein is CASSGTLPGEQYF.

V is TRBV27 and J is TRBJ1-5; the match to TRBD1 covers 7 bases. CDR1 MNHEY and CDR2 SMNVEV come from the germline V gene (reference sequence). With V trimmed by 4 bases and J by 2 bases, 2 bases remained unmatched. The length of the CDR3 is 14 residues. The CDR3 loop is CASSYGQGNQPQHF. The CDR3 bases are TGTGCCAGCAGTTACGGACAGGGCAATCAGCCCCAGCATTTT.

The rearrangement links TRBV18 to TRBJ1-3; D not resolved. This CDR3 is 16 amino acids long. The V gene lost 3 bases and the J gene lost 0 bases, with 12 bases spanning the gap. Germline lookup yields CDR1 KGHSH and CDR2 LQKENI. CDR3 coding DNA: TGTGCCAGCTCACCGCCCGGGTCCAACTCTGGAAACACCATATATTTT. Its protein product is CASSPPGSNSGNTIYF. The whole variable domain, filled in from reference TRBV18 and TRBJ1-3, reads NAGVMQNPRHLVRRRGQEARLRCSPMKGHSHVYWYRQLPEEGLKFMVYLQKENIIDESGMPKERFSAEFPKEGPSILRIQQVVRGDSAAYFCASSPPGSNSGNTIYFGEGSWLTVV.

The chain has TRBV11-2 and TRBJ1-1, with D perhaps matching TRBD1 (5 bases). Germline V CDR1 and CDR2: SGHAT, FQNNGV. Trimming removed 2 bases from V and 4 bases from J, with 11 bases in between. The CDR3 extends over 14 amino acids. This CDR3 is CASSLLGGSTEAFF. CDR3 DNA sequence: TGTGCCAGCAGCTTACTGGGGGGATCCACTGAAGCTTTCTTT.